This T cell receptor beta chain was recovered during a study of prognosis after radiotherapy for stage I lung cancer. Study in general: Patients (roughly 14 men, five or six women) were aged about 53 to 85, median approximately 74 years. Development of distant metastases after radiotherapy was seen in a handful of patients at a median of roughly seven months, with no significant progression in over 12. Overall study findings and caveats: Patients who went on to get distant metastases had lower Shannon entropy after stereotactic body radiation therapy. It was reported that patients with metastases and those without them differed in TRBV and TRBJ gene usage.

About this clonotype: Its matching antigen is unknown.

The genomic DNA TCR beta CDR3 region underwent two rounds of multiplex PCR. Round-one PCR had primers specific to each TRBV and TRBJ gene. Each CDR3 protein is one row after TCRdb ran MiXCR on the multiplex PCR reads. The sample lists 23,000 or so distinct CDR3 sequences; around 34% were seen once. This CDR3 contains 16 residues. CDR1 DFQATT and CDR2 SNEGSKA come from the germline V gene (reference sequence). The V and J ends lost 6 bases and 3 bases, in that order; junction bases with no gene match: 11. The sequenced sample was PBMCs, obtained before or after stereotactic body radiation therapy (not recorded which). The rearrangement links TRBV20-1 to TRBJ2-1; 10 bases match TRBD2. The receptor was derived from a donor at least 50 years old with non-small cell lung cancer. The CDR3 region is CSARKSSGRSYNEQFF. The CDR3 DNA reads TGCAGTGCACGAAAGTCTAGCGGGAGAAGCTACAATGAGCAGTTCTTC.